Presented here are 5 T cell receptor beta chains from one specimen sequenced in a study of blood T cells in healthy people across ages. For the second PCR, which ran for about 7 to 12 cycles, a sample-barcoded 5' primer and a J-beta primer mix were used. TCRdb re-analysed the 5' RACE reads in MiXCR, keeping a single row per CDR3 protein. The repertoire holds some 1.5 million distinct CDR3 sequences, with roughly 43% as singletons. The material sequenced was blood. All receptors derive from a woman under 30 in good health.

The J gene is TRBJ2-5, the V gene TRBV20-1, with D possibly TRBD2 on 6 matching bases. The CDR3 is 13 amino acids. V gave up 6 bases and J gave up 2 bases, with 13 bases separating them. CDR1 DFQATT and CDR2 SNEGSKA come from the germline V gene (reference sequence). The CDR3 reads CSAWGESQETQYF. The CDR3 coding sequence is TGCAGTGCCTGGGGGGAGAGTCAAGAGACCCAGTACTTC.

The chain carries TRBV9 and TRBJ1-1; D not certain. V lost 1 base, J lost 2 bases, and 9 bases lay in between. The CDR3 runs to 14 residues. CDR1 and CDR2 (germline): SGDLS, YYNGEE. This CDR3 is CASSVQAANTEAFF. The CDR3 DNA sequence: TGTGCCAGCAGCGTACAGGCCGCAAACACTGAAGCTTTCTTT.

The chain uses TRBV6-5 and TRBJ2-4, with 7 nucleotides matching TRBD2. The end of the DNA aligns better with TRBJ2-7, so the J call may be wrong. Germline-derived CDR1 and CDR2 are MNHEY and SVGAGI. The CDR3 has 15 residues. The CDR3 coding sequence is TGTGCCAGCACTACTACTAGCGAGAGTGCCTACGAGCAGTACTTC. Translation: CASTTTSESAYEQYF.

V usage is TRBV12-3 or TRBV12-4 and J usage is TRBJ2-3; D not certain. V gave up 2 bases and J gave up 2 bases, with 8 bases separating them. The CDR3 contains 14 residues. The CDR3, as DNA: TGTGCCAGCAGTTTACGACTCCACACAGATACGCAGTATTTT. Its translation: CASSLRLHTDTQYF.

The sample holds one count of this clonotype. This rearrangement joins TRBV20-1 to TRBJ2-7; TRBD2 matches 7 bases. Trimming at V came to 2 bases and at J to 7 bases, leaving 23 bases not matched to a gene. This CDR3 is built from 18 residues. From germline, CDR1 is DFQATT and CDR2 SNEGSKA (reference sequence). For the CDR3, the DNA is TGCAGTGCTAGACCCGCGATTTACAGCGGGGTGCCCTTCAATGAGCAGTACTTC. Encoded protein: CSARPAIYSGVPFNEQYF.